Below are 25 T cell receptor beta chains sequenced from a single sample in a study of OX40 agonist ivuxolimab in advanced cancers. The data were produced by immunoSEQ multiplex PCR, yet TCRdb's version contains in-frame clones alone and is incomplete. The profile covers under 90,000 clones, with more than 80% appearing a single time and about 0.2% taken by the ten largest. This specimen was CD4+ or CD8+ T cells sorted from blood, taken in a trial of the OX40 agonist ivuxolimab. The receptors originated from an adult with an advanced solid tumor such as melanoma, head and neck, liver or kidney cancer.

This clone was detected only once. CDR3 nucleotide sequence: TGCGCCAGCAGCCCGGTCAGGGTCACACCGGGGGAGCTGTTTTTT. Its translation is CASSPVRVTPGELFF. The chain links TRBV4-3 to TRBJ2-2; tentatively, D is TRBD1 (5 bases). This CDR3 contains 15 residues. The germline gives CDR1 LGHNA, CDR2 YSLEER. V dropped 4 bases and J dropped 8 bases, with 17 bases sitting between them.

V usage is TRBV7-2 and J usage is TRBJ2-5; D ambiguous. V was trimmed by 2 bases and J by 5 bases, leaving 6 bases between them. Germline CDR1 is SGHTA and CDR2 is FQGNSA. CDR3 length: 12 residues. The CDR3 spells CASSLNQETQYF. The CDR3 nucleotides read TGTGCCAGCAGCTTAAATCAGGAGACCCAGTACTTC.

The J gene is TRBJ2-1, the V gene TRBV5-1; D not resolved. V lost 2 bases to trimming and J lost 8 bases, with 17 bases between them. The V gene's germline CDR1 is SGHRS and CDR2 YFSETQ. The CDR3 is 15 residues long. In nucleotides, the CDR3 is TGCGCCAGCAGCTTTCTAGGCGGTATTAAGGATGAGCAGTTCTTC. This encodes CASSFLGGIKDEQFF.

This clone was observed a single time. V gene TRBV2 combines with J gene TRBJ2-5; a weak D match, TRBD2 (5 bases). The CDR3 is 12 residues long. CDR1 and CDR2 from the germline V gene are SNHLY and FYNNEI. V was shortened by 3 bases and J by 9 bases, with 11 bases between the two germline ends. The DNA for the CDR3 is TGTGCCAGCAGTGAGAATTACGGGGCCCAGTACTTC. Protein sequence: CASSENYGAQYF.

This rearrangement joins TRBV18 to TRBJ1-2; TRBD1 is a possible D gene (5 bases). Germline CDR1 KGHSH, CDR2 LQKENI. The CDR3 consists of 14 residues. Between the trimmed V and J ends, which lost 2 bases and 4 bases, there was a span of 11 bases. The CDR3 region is CASSPVEGPYGYTF. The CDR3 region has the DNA TGTGCCAGCTCACCAGTAGAGGGGCCCTATGGCTACACCTTC.

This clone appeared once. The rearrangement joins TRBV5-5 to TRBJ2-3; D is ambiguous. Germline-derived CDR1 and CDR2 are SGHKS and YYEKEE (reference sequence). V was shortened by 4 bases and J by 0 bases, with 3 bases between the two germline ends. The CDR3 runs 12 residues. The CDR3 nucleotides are TGTGCCAGCAGCCAAAGCACAGATACGCAGTATTTT. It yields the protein CASSQSTDTQYF. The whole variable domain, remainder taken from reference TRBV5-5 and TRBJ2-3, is DAGVTQSPTHLIKTRGQQVTLRCSPISGHKSVSWYQQVLGQGPQFIFQYYEKEERGRGNFPDRFSARQFPNYSSELNVNALLLGDSALYLCASSQSTDTQYFGPGTRLTVL.

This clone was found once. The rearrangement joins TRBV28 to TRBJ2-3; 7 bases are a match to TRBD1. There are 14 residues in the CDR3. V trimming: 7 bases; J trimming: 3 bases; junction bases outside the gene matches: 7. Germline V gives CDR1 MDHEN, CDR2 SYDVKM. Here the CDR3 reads CASNRPGQTDTQYF. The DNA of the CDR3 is TGTGCCAGCAATCGACCGGGACAGACAGATACGCAGTATTTT.

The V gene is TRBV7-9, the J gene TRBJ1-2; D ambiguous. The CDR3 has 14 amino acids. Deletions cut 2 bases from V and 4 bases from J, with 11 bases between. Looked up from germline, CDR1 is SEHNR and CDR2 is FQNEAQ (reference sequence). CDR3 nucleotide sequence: TGTGCCAGCAGCTTAAGCCCCTCGATCTATGGCTACACCTTC. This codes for CASSLSPSIYGYTF.

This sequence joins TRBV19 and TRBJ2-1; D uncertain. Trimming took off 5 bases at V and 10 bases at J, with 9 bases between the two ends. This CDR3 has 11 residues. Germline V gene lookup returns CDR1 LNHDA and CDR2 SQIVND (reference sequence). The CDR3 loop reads CASSAAREQFF. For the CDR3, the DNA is TGTGCCAGTAGTGCGGCCAGGGAGCAGTTCTTC.

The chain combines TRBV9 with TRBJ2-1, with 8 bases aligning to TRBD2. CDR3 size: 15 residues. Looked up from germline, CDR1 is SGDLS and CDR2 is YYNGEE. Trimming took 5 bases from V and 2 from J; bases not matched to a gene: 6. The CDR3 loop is CASSTGGSAYNEQFF. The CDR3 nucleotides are TGTGCCAGCAGTACGGGAGGGAGTGCCTACAATGAGCAGTTCTTC. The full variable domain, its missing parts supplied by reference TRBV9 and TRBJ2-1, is DSGVTQTPKHLITATGQRVTLRCSPRSGDLSVYWYQQSLDQGLQFLIQYYNGEERAKGNILERFSAQQFPDLHSELNLSSLELGDSALYFCASSTGGSAYNEQFFGPGTRLTVL.

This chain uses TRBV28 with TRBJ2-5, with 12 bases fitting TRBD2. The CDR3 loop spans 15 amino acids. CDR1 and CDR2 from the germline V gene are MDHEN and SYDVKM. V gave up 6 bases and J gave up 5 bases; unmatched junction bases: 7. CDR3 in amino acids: CASSILAGGAETQYF. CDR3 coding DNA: TGTGCCAGCAGCATACTAGCGGGAGGAGCGGAGACCCAGTACTTC.

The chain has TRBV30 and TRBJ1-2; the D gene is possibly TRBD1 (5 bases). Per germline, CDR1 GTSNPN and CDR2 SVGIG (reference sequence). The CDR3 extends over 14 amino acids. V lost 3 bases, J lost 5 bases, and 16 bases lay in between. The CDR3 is CAWSPDSQGYGYTF. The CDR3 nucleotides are TGTGCCTGGAGCCCTGACAGCCAAGGATATGGCTACACCTTC.

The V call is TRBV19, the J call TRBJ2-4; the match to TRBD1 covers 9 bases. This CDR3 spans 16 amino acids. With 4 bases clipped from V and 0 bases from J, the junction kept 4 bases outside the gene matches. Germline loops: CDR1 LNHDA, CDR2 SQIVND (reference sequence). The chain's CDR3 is CASSTQGAIAKNIQYF. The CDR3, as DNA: TGTGCCAGTAGTACACAGGGGGCGATAGCCAAAAACATTCAGTACTTC.

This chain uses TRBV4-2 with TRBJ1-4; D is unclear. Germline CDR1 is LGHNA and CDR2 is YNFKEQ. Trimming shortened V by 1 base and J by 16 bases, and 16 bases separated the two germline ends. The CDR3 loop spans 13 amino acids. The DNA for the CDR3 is TGTGCCAGCAGCCAAGTCGCTCAGTCCTTTCCGTTTTTT. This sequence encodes CASSQVAQSFPFF.

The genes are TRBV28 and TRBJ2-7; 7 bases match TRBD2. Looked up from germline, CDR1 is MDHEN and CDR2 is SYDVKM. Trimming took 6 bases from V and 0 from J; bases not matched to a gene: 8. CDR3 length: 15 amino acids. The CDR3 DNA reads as TGTGCCAGCAGGCGACTAGCAGGGAGCTCCTACGAGCAGTACGTC. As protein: CASRRLAGSSYEQYV.

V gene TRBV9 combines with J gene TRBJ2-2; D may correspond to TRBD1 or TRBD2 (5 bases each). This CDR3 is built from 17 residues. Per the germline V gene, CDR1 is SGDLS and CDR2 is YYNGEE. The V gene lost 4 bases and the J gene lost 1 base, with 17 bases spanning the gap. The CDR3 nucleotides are TGTGCCAGCAGCCCAATGGGGGTTTTCATGAACACCGGGGAGCTGTTTTTT. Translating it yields CASSPMGVFMNTGELFF.

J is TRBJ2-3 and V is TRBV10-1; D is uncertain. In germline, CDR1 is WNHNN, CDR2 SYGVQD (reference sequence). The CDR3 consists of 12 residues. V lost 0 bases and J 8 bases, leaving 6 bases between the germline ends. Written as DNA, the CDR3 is TGCGCCAGCAGTGAGTCGACGGGTACGCAGTATTTT. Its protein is CASSESTGTQYF.

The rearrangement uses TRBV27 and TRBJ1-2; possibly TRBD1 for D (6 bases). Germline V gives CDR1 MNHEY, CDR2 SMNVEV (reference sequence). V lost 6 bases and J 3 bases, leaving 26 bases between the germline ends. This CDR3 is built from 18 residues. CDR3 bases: TGTGCCAGCAGGAATCTCCGGCCCCCACAGGGTACGGACTATGGCTACACCTTC. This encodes CASRNLRPPQGTDYGYTF.

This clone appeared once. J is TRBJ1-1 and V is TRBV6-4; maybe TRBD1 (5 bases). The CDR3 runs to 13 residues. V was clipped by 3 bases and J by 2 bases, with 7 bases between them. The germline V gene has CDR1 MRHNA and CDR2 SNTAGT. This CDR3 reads CASSDRGNTEAFF. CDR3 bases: TGTGCCAGCAGTGATAGGGGAAACACTGAAGCTTTCTTT.

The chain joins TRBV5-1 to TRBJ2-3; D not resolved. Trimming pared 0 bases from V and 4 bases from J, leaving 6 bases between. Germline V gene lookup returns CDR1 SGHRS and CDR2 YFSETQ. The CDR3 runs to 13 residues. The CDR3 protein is CASSLVVSDTQYF. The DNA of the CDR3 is TGCGCCAGCAGCTTGGTGGTTTCAGATACGCAGTATTTT.

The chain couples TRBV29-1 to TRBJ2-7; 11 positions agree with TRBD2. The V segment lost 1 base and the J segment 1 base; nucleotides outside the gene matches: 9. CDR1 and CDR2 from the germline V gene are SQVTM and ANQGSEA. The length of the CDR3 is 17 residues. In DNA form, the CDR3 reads TGCAGCGTTGAAGTTCCGACTAGCGGGACCGGGTCCTACGAGCAGTACTTC. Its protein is CSVEVPTSGTGSYEQYF.

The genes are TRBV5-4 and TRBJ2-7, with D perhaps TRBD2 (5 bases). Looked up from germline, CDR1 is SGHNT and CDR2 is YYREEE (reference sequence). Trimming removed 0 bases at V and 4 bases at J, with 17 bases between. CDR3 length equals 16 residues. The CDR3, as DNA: TGTGCCAGCAGCTTGGTTTTGGCGTCGGGAACGTACGAGCAGTACTTC. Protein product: CASSLVLASGTYEQYF.

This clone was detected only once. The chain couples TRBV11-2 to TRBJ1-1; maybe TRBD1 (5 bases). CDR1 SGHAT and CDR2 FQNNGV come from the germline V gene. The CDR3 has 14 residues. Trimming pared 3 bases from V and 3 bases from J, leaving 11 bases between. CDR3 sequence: CASSFISTDTEAFF. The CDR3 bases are TGTGCCAGCAGCTTTATATCGACAGACACTGAAGCTTTCTTT.

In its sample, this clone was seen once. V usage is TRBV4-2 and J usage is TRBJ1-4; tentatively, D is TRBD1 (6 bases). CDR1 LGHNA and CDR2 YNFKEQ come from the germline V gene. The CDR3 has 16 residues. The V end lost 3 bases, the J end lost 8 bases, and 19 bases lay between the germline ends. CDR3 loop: CASSQGPRTVREKLFF. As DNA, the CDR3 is TGTGCCAGCAGCCAGGGGCCCAGGACAGTTCGCGAAAAACTGTTTTTT.

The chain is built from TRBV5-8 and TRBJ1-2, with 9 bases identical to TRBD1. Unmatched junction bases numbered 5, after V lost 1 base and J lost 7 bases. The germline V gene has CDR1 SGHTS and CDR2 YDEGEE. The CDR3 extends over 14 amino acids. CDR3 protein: CASSLFRTGAGYTF. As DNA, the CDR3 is TGTGCCAGCAGCTTGTTTAGGACAGGGGCTGGCTACACCTTC.